The 17 T cell receptor beta chains listed next were all sequenced from one sample in a study of CD8+ T cells in alopecia areata. As the sequencing template, cDNA was produced by extracting RNA and reverse transcribing it. Assay used: immunoSEQ multiplex PCR; TCRdb lists only in-frame clones, some missing. The table includes about 140,000 clones, about 60% detected once. Source: CD4+ T cells sorted from blood, taken at week 0. Source of these receptors: a human donor with alopecia areata.

This clone was counted only a few times. The gene calls are TRBV15 and TRBJ2-3; 7 nucleotides line up with TRBD2. CDR3 length: 14 residues. Germline values: CDR1 LNHNV, CDR2 YYDKDF (reference sequence). The junction had 4 bases not matched to a gene; V was cut back by 1 base and J by 6 bases. This CDR3 reads CATSRVGGVDTQYF. CDR3 nucleotides: TGTGCCACCAGCAGAGTGGGAGGGGTGGATACGCAGTATTTT.

The chain carries TRBV29-1 and TRBJ1-1, with D possibly matching TRBD1 (5 bases). Germline CDR1 reads SQVTM; CDR2 reads ANQGSEA. The CDR3 runs to 14 residues. V was pared by 4 bases and J by 1 base, with 13 bases between. CDR3 protein: CSVVWGSTNTEAFF. In DNA form, the CDR3 reads TGCAGCGTTGTGTGGGGGAGTACGAACACTGAAGCTTTCTTT.

The chain joins TRBV7-9 to TRBJ2-7; TRBD2 is a possible D gene (6 bases). This CDR3 has 14 amino acids. Germline V lookup: CDR1 SEHNR, CDR2 FQNEAQ (reference sequence). Trimming removed 4 bases at V and 2 bases at J, with 12 bases between. CDR3 in amino acids: CASSSGRDPYEQYF. CDR3 in DNA: TGTGCCAGCAGCTCGGGGCGGGACCCCTACGAGCAGTACTTC.

The rearrangement links TRBV29-1 to TRBJ1-1; 8 bases agree with TRBD1. CDR1 SQVTM and CDR2 ANQGSEA come from the germline V gene. The junction had 9 bases not matched to a gene; V was cut back by 6 bases and J by 3 bases. The CDR3 has 14 residues. CDR3 DNA sequence: TGCAGCGTGGACAGGGAGGGGGTGGACACTGAAGCTTTCTTT. Its translation is CSVDREGVDTEAFF.

J is TRBJ2-7 and V is TRBV5-4, with a possible D match to TRBD1 (7 bases). CDR3 length equals 15 residues. V was shortened by 0 bases and J by 1 base, with 11 bases between the two germline ends. Looked up from germline, CDR1 is SGHNT and CDR2 is YYREEE (reference sequence). CDR3 DNA sequence: TGTGCCAGCAGCTTGGGCGGGACAGTATCCTACGAGCAGTACTTC. Its translation is CASSLGGTVSYEQYF.

This chain connects TRBV29-1 to TRBJ1-1; TRBD1 is a possible D gene (6 bases). The V gene's germline CDR1 is SQVTM and CDR2 ANQGSEA. The CDR3 has 13 amino acids. V was clipped by 2 bases and J by 4 bases, with 11 bases between them. The CDR3 DNA reads TGCAGCGTTGAACCACAGGGCGGCACTGAAGCTTTCTTT. Translating it yields CSVEPQGGTEAFF.

This chain links TRBV29-1 with TRBJ2-1; D tentatively fits TRBD1 or TRBD2 (5 bases each). The V end was cut by 4 bases, the J end by 8 bases, with 21 bases between. Germline V gives CDR1 SQVTM, CDR2 ANQGSEA. The length of the CDR3 is 15 residues. CDR3 DNA sequence: TGCAGCGTTGTAACCTTCCAGGGAATTAGCGATGAGCAGTTCTTC. This codes for CSVVTFQGISDEQFF.

The chain employs TRBV10-3 and TRBJ1-2; D is possibly TRBD1 (5 bases). The CDR3 contains 13 residues. V lost 3 bases and J lost 9, with 14 bases in between. Germline loops: CDR1 ENHRY, CDR2 SYGVKD. The CDR3 sequence is CAISEWKEGSYTF. The CDR3 nucleotides read TGTGCCATCAGTGAATGGAAGGAGGGGAGCTACACCTTC.

This chain joins TRBV29-1 and TRBJ2-5; D not resolved. The CDR3 spans 13 residues. Deletions cut 5 bases from V and 3 bases from J, with 13 bases between. Germline CDR1 reads SQVTM; CDR2 reads ANQGSEA. CDR3 amino acids: CSVSINSKETQYF. The CDR3 nucleotides read TGCAGCGTTTCGATAAACAGCAAAGAGACCCAGTACTTC. The full variable domain, with the rest looked up from reference TRBV29-1 and TRBJ2-5, is SAVISQKPSRDICQRGTSLTIQCQVDSQVTMMFWYRQQPGQSLTLIATANQGSEATYESGFVIDKFPISRPNLTFSTLTVSNMSPEDSSIYLCSVSINSKETQYFGPGTRLLVL.

In the case of this clone: Different DNA sequences within this sample yield the same CDR3. The chain joins TRBV5-6 to TRBJ2-5; D remains ambiguous. In germline, CDR1 is SGHDT, CDR2 YYEEEE. This CDR3 contains 13 residues. Trimming removed 3 bases at V and 0 bases at J, with 6 bases between. The chain's CDR3 is CASSSQNQETQYF. In DNA, the CDR3 is TGTGCCAGCAGCTCCCAGAACCAAGAGACCCAGTACTTC.

The chain couples TRBV30 to TRBJ1-1; D remains ambiguous. With 5 bases removed from V and 1 base from J, the gap between germline ends came to 11 bases. The CDR3 covers 13 residues. The germline gives CDR1 GTSNPN, CDR2 SVGIG (reference sequence). CDR3 region: CAWSEVRNTEAFF. In nucleotides, the CDR3 is TGTGCCTGGTCGGAGGTCCGGAACACTGAAGCTTTCTTT.

The chain is built from TRBV2 and TRBJ1-1, with TRBD1 matching 7 bases. There are 13 residues in the CDR3. Losses at the gene ends were 8 bases for V and 6 bases for J; bases not matched to a gene: 9. Germline V CDR1 and CDR2: SNHLY, FYNNEI. In DNA, the CDR3 is TGTGCCAGCCGGGTGACAGGGTCCGCTGAAGCTTTCTTT. Translation gives CASRVTGSAEAFF.

This chain connects TRBV5-1 to TRBJ2-7; 11 bases fit TRBD2. J gave up 2 bases and V 4 bases, and 5 bases lay outside the gene matches. The CDR3 consists of 15 residues. From germline, CDR1 is SGHRS and CDR2 YFSETQ. CDR3 nucleotide sequence: TGCGCCAGCAGCCAACTTAGCGGGGGGGCCTACGAGCAGTACTTC. It codes for CASSQLSGGAYEQYF.

This clone was observed a handful of times. The DNA for the CDR3 is TGTGCCAGCAGCTTGGGTGGGACAGGAGGAGAGCAGTACTTC. This gives the protein CASSLGGTGGEQYF. The chain has TRBV5-5 and TRBJ2-7; 8 bases fit TRBD1. The CDR3 totals 14 residues. Trimming at V came to 0 bases and at J to 7 bases, leaving 6 bases not matched to a gene. Looked up from germline, CDR1 is SGHKS and CDR2 is YYEKEE (reference sequence).

V gene TRBV30 combines with J gene TRBJ2-3; tentatively, D is TRBD2 (6 bases). This CDR3 region has 15 residues. The V gene's germline CDR1 is GTSNPN and CDR2 SVGIG (reference sequence). Trimming took 0 bases from V and 3 from J, leaving 13 bases between them. CDR3 nucleotide sequence: TGTGCCTGGAGTGTTGGGAGGTTGGGTACAGATACGCAGTATTTT. Encoded protein: CAWSVGRLGTDTQYF.

This clone was seen only a few times. The chain joins TRBV29-1 to TRBJ2-1; the match to TRBD2 covers 7 bases. CDR1 is SQVTM and CDR2 is ANQGSEA in the germline V gene. The CDR3 spans 12 residues. V dropped 7 bases and J dropped 3; count of bases not matched to a gene: 3. CDR3 loop: CSGRDYYNEQFF. CDR3 DNA: TGCAGCGGCCGGGACTACTACAATGAGCAGTTCTTC.

The V gene is TRBV4-2, the J gene TRBJ2-5; no firm D call. With 2 bases removed from V and 1 base from J, the gap between germline ends came to 8 bases. This CDR3 is built from 14 residues. Germline CDR1 is LGHNA and CDR2 is YNFKEQ. CDR3 coding DNA: TGTGCCAGCAGCCAAAGACAAAGCCAAGAGACCCAGTACTTC. Translated: CASSQRQSQETQYF.